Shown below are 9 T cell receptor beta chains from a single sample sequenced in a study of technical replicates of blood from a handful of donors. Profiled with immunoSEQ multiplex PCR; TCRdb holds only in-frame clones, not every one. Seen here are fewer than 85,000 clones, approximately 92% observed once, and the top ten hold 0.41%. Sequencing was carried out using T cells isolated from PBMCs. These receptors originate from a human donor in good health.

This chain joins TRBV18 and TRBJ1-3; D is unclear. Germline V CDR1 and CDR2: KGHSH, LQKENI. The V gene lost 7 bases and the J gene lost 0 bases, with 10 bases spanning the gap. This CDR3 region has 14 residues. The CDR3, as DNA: TGTGCCAGCTTGTCCGTCGGCTCTGGAAACACCATATATTTT. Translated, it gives CASLSVGSGNTIYF.

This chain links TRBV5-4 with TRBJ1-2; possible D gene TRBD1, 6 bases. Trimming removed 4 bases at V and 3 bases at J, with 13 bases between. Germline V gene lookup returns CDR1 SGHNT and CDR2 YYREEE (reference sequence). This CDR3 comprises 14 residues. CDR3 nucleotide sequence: TGTGCCAGCAGCCCAGAACAGGGATACTATGGCTACACCTTC. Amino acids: CASSPEQGYYGYTF. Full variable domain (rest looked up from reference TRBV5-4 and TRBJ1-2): ETGVTQSPTHLIKTRGQQVTLRCSSQSGHNTVSWYQQALGQGPQFIFQYYREEENGRGNFPPRFSGLQFPNYSSELNVNALELDDSALYLCASSPEQGYYGYTFGSGTRLTVV.

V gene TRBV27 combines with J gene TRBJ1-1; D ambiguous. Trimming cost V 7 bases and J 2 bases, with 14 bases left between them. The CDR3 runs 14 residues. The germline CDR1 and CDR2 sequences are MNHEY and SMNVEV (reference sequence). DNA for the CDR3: TGTGCCAGCACCGCCGGCGGGAGAAACACTGAAGCTTTCTTT. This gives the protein CASTAGGRNTEAFF.

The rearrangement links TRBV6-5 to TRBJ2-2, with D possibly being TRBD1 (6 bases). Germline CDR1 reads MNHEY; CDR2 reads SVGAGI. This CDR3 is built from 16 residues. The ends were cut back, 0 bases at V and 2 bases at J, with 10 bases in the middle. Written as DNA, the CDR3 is TGTGCCAGCAGTTACTCGGACAGAGCAAACACCGGGGAGCTGTTTTTT. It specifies CASSYSDRANTGELFF.

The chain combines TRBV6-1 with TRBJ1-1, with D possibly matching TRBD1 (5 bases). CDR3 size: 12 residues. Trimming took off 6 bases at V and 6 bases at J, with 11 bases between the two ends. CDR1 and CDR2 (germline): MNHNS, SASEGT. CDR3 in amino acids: CASRPDRSEAFF. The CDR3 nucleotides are TGTGCCAGCAGACCCGACAGATCTGAAGCTTTCTTT.

The CDR3 nucleotides are TGTGCCAGCAGCGTTCTCCCAGGAGGGAACACCGGGGAGCTGTTTTTT. Protein product: CASSVLPGGNTGELFF. The chain uses TRBV9 and TRBJ2-2; perhaps TRBD2 as D (5 bases). Trimming shortened V by 2 bases and J by 1 base, and 12 bases separated the two germline ends. The CDR3 runs to 16 residues. From germline, CDR1 is SGDLS and CDR2 YYNGEE.

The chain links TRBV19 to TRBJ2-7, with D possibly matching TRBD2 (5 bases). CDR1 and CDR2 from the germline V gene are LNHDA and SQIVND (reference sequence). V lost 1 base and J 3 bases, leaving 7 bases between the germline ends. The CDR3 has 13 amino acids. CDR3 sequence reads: CASSIGLYYEQYF. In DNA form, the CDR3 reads TGTGCCAGTAGTATAGGACTATACTACGAGCAGTACTTC.

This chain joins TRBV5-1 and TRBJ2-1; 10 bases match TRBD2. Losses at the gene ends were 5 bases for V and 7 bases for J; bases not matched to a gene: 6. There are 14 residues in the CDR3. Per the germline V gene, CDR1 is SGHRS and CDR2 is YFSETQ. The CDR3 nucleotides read TGCGCCAGCAGGATAGCGGGAGGCGGGAATGAGCAGTTCTTC. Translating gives CASRIAGGGNEQFF.

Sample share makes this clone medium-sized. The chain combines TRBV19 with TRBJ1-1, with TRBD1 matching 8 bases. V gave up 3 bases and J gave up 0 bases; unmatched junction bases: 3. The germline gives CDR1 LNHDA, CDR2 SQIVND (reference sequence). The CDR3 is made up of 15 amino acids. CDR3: CASSMGDRMNTEAFF. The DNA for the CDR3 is TGTGCCAGTAGTATGGGGGACAGGATGAACACTGAAGCTTTCTTT.